These T cell receptor beta chains were read from a single sample in a study of CD8+CD57+ T cells in acquired aplastic anemia. TCRdb used MiXCR to reprocess the reads, holding one entry per CDR3 protein. The table shows hundreds of thousands of distinct CDR3 sequences, with approximately 79% occurring only once. The specimen sequenced was sorted CD4+, CD8+, or CD8+CD57+ T cells (not recorded which) from PBMCs. The source is a human donor with aplastic anemia. The CDR3 runs from the conserved cysteine through the conserved F or W. The D gene is left open where the match is weak. A row's size may be missing; if present it is once, few, many or a size class.

D gene	clone size	V gene	J gene	CDR3 DNA	CDR3 protein
-	-	TRBV2	TRBJ1-2	TGTGCCAGCAGTGATGAGGGTTACTATGGCTACACCTTC	CASSDEGYYGYTF
-	-	TRBV7-9	TRBJ2-5	TGTGCCAGCAGCTTCGGACAGGGAGGGCCCGAGACCCAGTACTTC	CASSFGQGGPETQYF
-	-	TRBV7-8	TRBJ2-3	TGTGCCAGCGGGTATGGGGCAACCGGTACGGCGTATTTT	CASGYGATGTAYF
TRBD2	few	TRBV20-1	TRBJ2-1	TGCAGTGCCCGAGCCCTAGCGGGATCATACAATGAGCAGTTCTTC	CSARALAGSYNEQFF
-	-	TRBV5-4	TRBJ1-1	TGTGCCAGCAGCTTTACTAGGGAGGGAGCTTTCTTT	CASSFTREGAFF
-	-	TRBV2	TRBJ2-5	TGTGCCAGCAGTGGGGTGGGGGAGACCCAGTACTTC	CASSGVGETQYF
TRBD1	-	TRBV5-6	TRBJ1-1	TGTGCCAGCAGCCTTGGGACAGACACTGAAGCTTTCTTT	CASSLGTDTEAFF
-	-	TRBV2	TRBJ2-7	TGTGCCAGCAGGGACCGGGGGACAGATGAGCAGTACTTC	CASRDRGTDEQYF
TRBD1	few	TRBV2	TRBJ1-2	TGTGCCAGCAGTCTTGCAGGGGGCGGTGGCTACACCTTC	CASSLAGGGGYTF
-	-	TRBV9	TRBJ1-5	-	CASSFAGNIQYFEHF
-	-	TRBV11-2	TRBJ1-6	TGTGCCAGCAGCTCAGGTGGAGGGTTGTCACCCCTCCACTTT	CASSSGGGLSPLHF
TRBD2	once	TRBV6-4	TRBJ2-3	TGTGCCAGCAGTGAGTCGGGACTAGCGGGCCCCAATGAGCAGTATTTT	CASSESGLAGPNEQYF
-	-	TRBV7-9	TRBJ1-2	TGTGCCAGCAGCCCGACACGGGGGCCCGACAATGGGTACACCTTC	CASSPTRGPDNGYTF
TRBD2	-	TRBV19	TRBJ2-1	TGTGCCAGTAGTCTGACTAGCGTGGGATACAATGAGCAGTTCTTC	CASSLTSVGYNEQFF
-	-	TRBV7-2	TRBJ2-5	TGTGCCAGACAGAGGCCGGGCAAGGCCCTTGACTTC	CARQRPGKALDF
TRBD2	once	TRBV19	TRBJ2-1	TGTGCCAGTAGCACTATGGCTAGCGGGAGGGAATACAATGAGCAGTCCTTC	CASSTMASGREYNEQSF
-	-	TRBV19	TRBJ2-1	TGTGCCAGCAGTTGGACAGCAAGTACTTCGAATGAGCAGTTCTTC	CASSWTASTSNEQFF
TRBD1	-	TRBV7-9	TRBJ1-2	TGTGCCAGCAGCTTGGACAGGGGCGGGCTCGCGAACAGTTACACCTTC	CASSLDRGGLANSYTF
-	-	TRBV11-3	TRBJ2-5	TGTGCCAGCAGCATAGATCTTCAAGGAGAGACCCAGTACTTC	CASSIDLQGETQYF
-	-	TRBV5-5	TRBJ2-3	TGTGCCAGCAGCTTAACTAGCCTAGGTACAGATACGCAGTATTTT	CASSLTSLGTDTQYF
-	-	TRBV20-1	TRBJ2-1	TGCAGTGCTGGAGGGGGGACTATCGTATACAATGAGCAGTTCTTC	CSAGGGTIVYNEQFF
TRBD2	once	TRBV7-9	TRBJ2-3	TGTGCCAGCAGCTCACTAGCGGAACGGGAAGATACGCAGTATTTT	CASSSLAEREDTQYF
-	-	TRBV9	TRBJ1-1	TGTGCCAGCAGCGTAGGGGGGACCTCCTACAATGAGCCTTTCTTT	CASSVGGTSYNEPFF
-	-	TRBV7-2	TRBJ2-5	TGTGCCAGCAGCTTAGCGGGCGGTCCCGAAACGCACCAGTACTTC	CASSLAGGPETHQYF
TRBD1	once	TRBV20-1	TRBJ1-4	TGCAGTGTACACAGGGGAGATGAAAAACTGTTTTTT	CSVHRGDEKLFF
TRBD2	-	TRBV7-8	TRBJ2-2	TGTGCCAGCAGCTTAACGGGGGGTCCCGATACGCTGTTTTTT	CASSLTGGPDTLFF